The 20 T cell receptor beta chains listed next were all sequenced from one sample in a study of CXCR3-negative and CXCR3-positive naive CD8 T cells. UMI-labeled 5' RACE TRB cDNA libraries were prepared from the cells. For each CDR3 protein, TCRdb gives one entry from its re-call of the 5' RACE reads, without DNA. The sample spans 75,000 to 100,000 distinct CDR3 sequences; the ten largest clones claim 1.6%. Sequencing was performed on naive CXCR3- CD8+ T cells from blood. Subset meaning: CD45RO-CCR7+CD27+CD95- naive CD8+ T cells lacking CXCR3 (TNR3-). The source of these receptors is a human donor in good health. Some clones in this sample may be carry-over from other donors' samples.

The chain is built from TRBV29-1 and TRBJ2-7. Germline CDR1 is SQVTM and CDR2 is ANQGSEA. The CDR3 consists of 11 residues. The chain's CDR3 is CSVEDSYEQYF.

The V gene is TRBV29-1, the J gene TRBJ1-1; TCRdb proposes TRBD1, but this gene call is untestable without DNA. Germline values: CDR1 SQVTM, CDR2 ANQGSEA. This CDR3 is 16 amino acids long. The CDR3 here is CSVEYQHLPGSTEAFF.

The CDR3 region is CASSLRGKETQYF. The V and J genes are TRBV12-3 or TRBV12-4 and TRBJ2-5. CDR3 length: 13 residues.

The V gene is TRBV6-2 or TRBV6-3, the J gene TRBJ1-5; without DNA, the TCRdb call of TRBD1 cannot be checked. The germline CDR1 and CDR2 sequences are MNHEY and SVGEGT. This CDR3 has 15 amino acids. The chain's CDR3 is CASSYADRVNQPQHF.

The chain uses TRBV29-1 and TRBJ2-7. CDR1 and CDR2 (germline): SQVTM, ANQGSEA. The CDR3 runs to 13 residues. This CDR3 is CSVLYSQNYEQYF.

The V call is TRBV5-1, the J call TRBJ1-1. The germline V gene has CDR1 SGHRS and CDR2 YFSETQ. The CDR3 length is 14 residues. CDR3 amino acids: CASSLLSMNTEAFF.

V is TRBV4-2 and J is TRBJ2-1; with no DNA, the TCRdb D assignment of TRBD1 cannot be verified. The CDR3 runs to 15 residues. Germline V CDR1 and CDR2: LGHNA, YNFKEQ. This chain's CDR3 is CASTFTRDVDNEQFF.

This chain links TRBV6-5 with TRBJ2-1; TCRdb lists TRBD1, though no DNA is available to test this call. CDR3 length: 15 residues. Germline V gene sequence: CDR1 MNHEY, CDR2 SVGAGI. The CDR3 region is CATSFGAATYNEQFF.

The CDR3 sequence is CSVLGGSYEQYF. The chain employs TRBV29-1 and TRBJ2-7; lacking DNA, the TRBD2 call made by TCRdb goes unchecked. Germline CDR1 reads SQVTM; CDR2 reads ANQGSEA. The CDR3 has 12 residues.

The J gene is TRBJ2-7, the V gene TRBV7-2; TCRdb indicates TRBD1, and absent DNA this call remains unverified. The CDR3 length is 12 residues. The germline CDR1 and CDR2 sequences are SGHTA and FQGNSA. The CDR3 region is CASSSTGYEQYF.

The V call is TRBV9, the J call TRBJ2-1; TCRdb indicates TRBD2, and absent DNA this call remains unverified. There are 17 residues in the CDR3. Germline V CDR1 and CDR2: SGDLS, YYNGEE. CDR3 residues: CASSVDNSGGRYNEQLF.

V gene TRBV4-2 combines with J gene TRBJ2-5; the D call of TRBD2 rests on TCRdb alone, since no DNA is present to check it. The CDR3 contains 15 residues. CDR1 LGHNA and CDR2 YNFKEQ come from the germline V gene. CDR3 loop: CASSPRGMGQETQYF.

This sequence joins TRBV29-1 and TRBJ1-2; TCRdb reports TRBD1, a call that lacks DNA to check it against. This CDR3 spans 15 amino acids. CDR1 SQVTM and CDR2 ANQGSEA come from the germline V gene. CDR3 in amino acids: CSVEPGQELNYGYTF.

V is TRBV20-1 and J is TRBJ1-1; TCRdb gives TRBD1 as the D gene, but with no DNA this cannot be confirmed. The CDR3 is 12 amino acids. Germline lookup yields CDR1 DFQATT and CDR2 SNEGSKA (reference sequence). The chain's CDR3 is CSAPTGDTEAFF.

The chain recombines TRBV6-5 with TRBJ2-1; checking the TCRdb D call of TRBD2 is not possible without DNA. CDR1 MNHEY and CDR2 SVGAGI come from the germline V gene. This CDR3 contains 18 residues. Here the CDR3 reads CASSYLLGLAGEYNEQFF.

The rearrangement uses TRBV24-1 and TRBJ2-5; there is no DNA to check the TCRdb D call of TRBD2. Per the germline V gene, CDR1 is KGHDR and CDR2 is SFDVKD. The CDR3 is made up of 16 amino acids. CDR3 sequence reads: CATSERWVAGQETQYF.

This sequence joins TRBV9 and TRBJ2-7. CDR3 length equals 15 residues. The germline V gene encodes CDR1 SGDLS and CDR2 YYNGEE. The CDR3 sequence: CASSVGVTSSYEQYF.

V gene TRBV4-1 combines with J gene TRBJ1-1. The CDR3 is 14 amino acids. Germline lookup yields CDR1 MGHRA and CDR2 YSYEKL. This CDR3 reads CASSQGEGHTEAFF.

The V gene is TRBV29-1, the J gene TRBJ2-7; TCRdb's D call, TRBD1, is unchecked because there is no DNA. Looked up from germline, CDR1 is SQVTM and CDR2 is ANQGSEA. The CDR3 covers 12 residues. CDR3 residues: CSVAGTAYEQYF.

V is TRBV7-2 and J is TRBJ2-1. Germline V gene sequence: CDR1 SGHTA, CDR2 FQGNSA. The CDR3 consists of 20 residues. The CDR3 is CASSLSLSYSAEPSYNEQFF.